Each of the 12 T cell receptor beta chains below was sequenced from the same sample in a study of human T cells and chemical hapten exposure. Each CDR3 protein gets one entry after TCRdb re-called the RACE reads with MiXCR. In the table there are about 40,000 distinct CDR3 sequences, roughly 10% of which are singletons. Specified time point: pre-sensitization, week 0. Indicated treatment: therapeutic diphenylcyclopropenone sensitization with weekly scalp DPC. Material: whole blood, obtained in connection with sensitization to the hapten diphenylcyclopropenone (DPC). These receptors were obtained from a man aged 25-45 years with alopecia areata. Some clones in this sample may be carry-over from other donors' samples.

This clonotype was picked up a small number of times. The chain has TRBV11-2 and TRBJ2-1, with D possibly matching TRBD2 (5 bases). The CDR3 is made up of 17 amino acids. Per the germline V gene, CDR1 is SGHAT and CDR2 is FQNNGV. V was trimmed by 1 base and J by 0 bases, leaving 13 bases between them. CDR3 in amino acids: CASSLGSGTSSYNEQFF. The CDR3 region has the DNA TGTGCCAGCAGCTTAGGAAGCGGAACCAGCTCCTACAATGAGCAGTTCTTC. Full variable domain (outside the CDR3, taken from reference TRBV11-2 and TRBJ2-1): EAGVAQSPRYKIIEKRQSVAFWCNPISGHATLYWYQQILGQGPKLLIQFQNNGVVDDSQLPKDRFSAERLKGVDSTLKIQPAKLEDSAVYLCASSLGSGTSSYNEQFFGPGTRLTVL.

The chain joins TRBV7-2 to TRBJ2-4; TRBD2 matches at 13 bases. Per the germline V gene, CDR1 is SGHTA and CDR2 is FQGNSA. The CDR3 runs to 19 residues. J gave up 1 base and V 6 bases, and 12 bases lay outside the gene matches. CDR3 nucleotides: TGTGCCAGCAGTTATGCCGGGACTAGCGGGATGGGGGCCAAAAACATTCAGTACTTC. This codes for CASSYAGTSGMGAKNIQYF. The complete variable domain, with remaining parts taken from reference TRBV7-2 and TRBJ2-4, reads GAGVSQSPSNKVTEKGKDVELRCDPISGHTALYWYRQSLGQGLEFLIYFQGNSAPDKSGLPSDRFSAERTGGSVSTLTIQRTQQEDSAVYLCASSYAGTSGMGAKNIQYFGAGTRLSVL.

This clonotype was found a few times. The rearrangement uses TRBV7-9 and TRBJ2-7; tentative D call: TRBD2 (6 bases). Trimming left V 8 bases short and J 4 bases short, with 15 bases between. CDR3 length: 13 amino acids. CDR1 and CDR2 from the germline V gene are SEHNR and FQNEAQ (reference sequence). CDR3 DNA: TGTGCCAGCGGTCCGGAGCGGGTGTACGAGCAGTACTTC. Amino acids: CASGPERVYEQYF.

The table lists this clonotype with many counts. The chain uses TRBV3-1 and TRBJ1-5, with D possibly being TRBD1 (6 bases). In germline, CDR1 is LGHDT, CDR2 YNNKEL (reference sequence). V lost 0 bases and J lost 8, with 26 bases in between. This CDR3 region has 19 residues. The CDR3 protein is CASSQDQVPYDRSFKPQHF. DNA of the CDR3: TGTGCCAGCAGCCAAGATCAAGTCCCTTACGACAGGAGCTTTAAGCCCCAGCATTTT. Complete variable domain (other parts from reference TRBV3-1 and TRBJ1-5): DTAVSQTPKYLVTQMGNDKSIKCEQNLGHDTMYWYKQDSKKFLKIMFSYNNKELIINETVPNRFSPKSPDKAHLNLHINSLELGDSAVYFCASSQDQVPYDRSFKPQHFGDGTRLSIL.

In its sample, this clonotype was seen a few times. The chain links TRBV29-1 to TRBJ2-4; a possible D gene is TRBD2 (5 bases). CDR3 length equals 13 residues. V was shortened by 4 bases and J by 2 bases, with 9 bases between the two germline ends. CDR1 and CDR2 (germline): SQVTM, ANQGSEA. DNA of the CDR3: TGCAGCGTTGTGGGAGATCCCAAAAACATTCAGTACTTC. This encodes CSVVGDPKNIQYF.

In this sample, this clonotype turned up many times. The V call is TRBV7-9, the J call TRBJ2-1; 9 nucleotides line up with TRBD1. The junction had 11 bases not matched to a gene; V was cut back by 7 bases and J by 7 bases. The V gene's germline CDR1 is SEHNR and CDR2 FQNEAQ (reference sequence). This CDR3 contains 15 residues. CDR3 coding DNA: TGTGCCAGCAACAAGACCGGGACAGGGAAGAATGAGCAGTTCTTC. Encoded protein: CASNKTGTGKNEQFF.

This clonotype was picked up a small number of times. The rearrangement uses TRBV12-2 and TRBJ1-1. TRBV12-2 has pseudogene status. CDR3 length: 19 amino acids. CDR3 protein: CASRLAAIHQQKVDTEAFF. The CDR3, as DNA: TGTGCAAGTCGCTTAGCCGCTATTCACCAGCAGAAAGTGGACACTGAAGCTTTCTTT.

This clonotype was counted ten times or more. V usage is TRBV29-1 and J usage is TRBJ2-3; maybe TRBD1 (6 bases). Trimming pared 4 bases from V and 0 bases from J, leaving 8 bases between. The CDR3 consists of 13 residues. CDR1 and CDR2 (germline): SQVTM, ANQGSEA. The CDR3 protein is CSVAGTSTDTQYF. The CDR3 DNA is TGCAGCGTTGCGGGGACAAGCACAGATACGCAGTATTTT.

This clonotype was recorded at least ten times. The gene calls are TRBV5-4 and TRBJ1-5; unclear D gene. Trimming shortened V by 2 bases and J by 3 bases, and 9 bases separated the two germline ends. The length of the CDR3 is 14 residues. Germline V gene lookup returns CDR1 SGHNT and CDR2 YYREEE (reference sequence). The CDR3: CASSFAGINQPQHF. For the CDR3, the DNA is TGTGCCAGCAGCTTTGCGGGAATCAATCAGCCCCAGCATTTT.

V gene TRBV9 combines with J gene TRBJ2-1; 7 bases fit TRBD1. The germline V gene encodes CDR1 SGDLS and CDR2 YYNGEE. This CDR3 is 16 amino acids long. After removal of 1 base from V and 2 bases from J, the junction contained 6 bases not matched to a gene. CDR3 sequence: CASSVYEGATYNEQFF. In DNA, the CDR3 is TGTGCCAGCAGCGTATATGAGGGGGCAACCTACAATGAGCAGTTCTTC.

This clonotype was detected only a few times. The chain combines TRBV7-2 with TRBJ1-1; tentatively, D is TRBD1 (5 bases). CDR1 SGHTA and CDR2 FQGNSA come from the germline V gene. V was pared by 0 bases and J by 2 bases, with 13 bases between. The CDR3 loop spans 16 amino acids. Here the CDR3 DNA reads TGTGCCAGCAGCTTAGCCCACGGGGCCCAAAACACTGAAGCTTTCTTT. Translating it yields CASSLAHGAQNTEAFF.

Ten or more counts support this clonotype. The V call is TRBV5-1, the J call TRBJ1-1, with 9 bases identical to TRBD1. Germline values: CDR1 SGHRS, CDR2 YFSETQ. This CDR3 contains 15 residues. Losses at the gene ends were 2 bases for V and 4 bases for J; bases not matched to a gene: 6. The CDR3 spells CASSFHRGPSTEAFF. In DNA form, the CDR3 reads TGCGCCAGCAGCTTCCACAGGGGGCCGAGCACTGAAGCTTTCTTT.